This T cell receptor (beta chain) was documented in a study of blood T cell repertoires in COVID-19 (TCRdb year 2020). In the study overall: Collaborator samples came from the United States, Italy and Spain and covered acute and convalescent phases of COVID-19. The material from the prospective study consisted of cDNA or gDNA derived from T cells, B-cell-depleted T cells, or PBMCs. The repertoires were made available in a free public database intended to serve as a resource for research on the immune response to SARS-CoV-2. Nearly every sample came with metadata listing a de-identified subject ID, COVID-19 status, age in years and sex. HLA class I and class II types, where available, came from metadata supplied by the sample provider rather than from assay-based typing. Subjects who had been exposed to COVID-19, were actively infected with it, or had recovered from it provided the deeply sampled blood TCRbeta repertoires that made up the dataset. The samples were drawn from the first 160 participants of the ongoing ImmuneRACE study and from under 1,500 subjects provided by 6 global collaborators. General conclusions and limits of the study: The quantity of clinical and demographic metadata differed by source and by participant and was supplied without curation.

TCRbeta CDR3 regions were amplified from genomic DNA by means of the immunoSEQ Assay, a bias-controlled multiplex PCR. The original methods were these. Nucleated cell counts per sample were estimated from amplification of reference gene primers within the assay. Sequence reads were collapsed and filtered to measure the absolute abundance of every unique TCRbeta CDR3 rearrangement. For each sample, productive Simpson clonality was calculated as the square root of Simpson's diversity index over productive rearrangements. TCRdb mirrors the immuneACCESS table, restricted to in-frame sequences. Some clones are absent from its copies; in checked studies, under half trace to an unresolved V gene, and the reason for the others is unknown. D and trimming were read from the DNA, whereas the V and J calls and clone size are those reported in that table. The table for this sample lists around 24,000 clones; roughly 90% of them were counted only once. The ten largest account for approximately 7.6% of the sample.

Collaborating institutions collected whole blood in K2EDTA tubes following their own protocols. For TCRbeta analysis, collaborators shipped samples in one of three forms: frozen whole blood, isolated PBMCs, or DNA extracted from either of those sample types. The sample holds a few counts of this clone. The antigen it binds to is not known. No base qualities exist here, and no much larger clone lies one base off it. CDR1 and CDR2 are drawn from the germline V gene: MNHEY, SVGAGI. The CDR3 runs 13 amino acids, cysteine and phenylalanine included. The CDR3 DNA has 39 bases and is translated from base 1. V is reduced by 6 bases and J by 6 bases, leaving a spacing of 14 bases between them.

The rearranged segments are TRBV6-5 and TRBJ1-1; TRBD1 is possibly the D segment (5 matching bases). Sequencing input: peripheral blood. The sequence came from a human donor in a cohort sampled during active COVID-19. Here is the DNA: TGTGCCAGCAGCACCGGGGGAAGGGCTGAAGCTTTCTTT. Translated, it gives CASSTGGRAEAFF.